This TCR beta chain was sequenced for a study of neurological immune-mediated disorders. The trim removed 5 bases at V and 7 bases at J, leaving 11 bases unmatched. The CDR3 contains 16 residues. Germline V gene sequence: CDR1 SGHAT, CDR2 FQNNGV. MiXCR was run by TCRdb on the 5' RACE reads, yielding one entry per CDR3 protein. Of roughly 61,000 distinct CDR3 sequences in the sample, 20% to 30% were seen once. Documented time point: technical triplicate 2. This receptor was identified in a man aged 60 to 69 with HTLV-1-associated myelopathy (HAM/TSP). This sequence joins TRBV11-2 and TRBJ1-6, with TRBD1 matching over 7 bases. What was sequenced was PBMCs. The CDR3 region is CASSLRQGNINSPLHF. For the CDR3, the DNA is TGTGCCAGCAGCCTCCGACAGGGCAACATAAATTCACCCCTCCACTTT.